These T cell receptor beta chains were read from a single sample in a study of molecular identifiers for immune sequencing clone quantification. In TCRdb, the PCR reads were re-called with MiXCR into one record per CDR3 protein. The table includes about 320,000 distinct CDR3 sequences, roughly a quarter detected once. Material: naive CD8+ T cells from blood, with Jurkat cell RNA spiked in. The source is a human donor in good health. Some libraries in this study had Jurkat cell RNA spiked in. The CDR3 runs from the conserved cysteine through the conserved F or W. The D gene is left open where the match is weak.

d_call j_call cdr3_length v_call cdr3_aa
TRBD2 TRBJ2-3 16 TRBV6-2/TRBV6-3 CASSSLLAGDVNTQYF
TRBD2 TRBJ2-1 18 TRBV5-1 CASSYLAGATLGYNEQFF
NA TRBJ1-5 13 TRBV12-3/TRBV12-4 CASSRGAGLAQHF
NA TRBJ1-5 15 TRBV6-2/TRBV6-3 CASSLGKGGNQPQHF
NA TRBJ1-3 12 TRBV12-3/TRBV12-4 CASSPGGNTIYF
NA TRBJ1-1 13 TRBV12-3/TRBV12-4 CASGPPQYTEAFF
TRBD2 TRBJ2-5 16 TRBV27 CASSLIPGGAAETQYF
NA TRBJ1-1 13 TRBV2 CASRRGGATEAFF
NA TRBJ2-2 18 TRBV7-9 CASSSPRLGLANTGELFF
NA TRBJ2-6 17 TRBV14 CASSAGQLVSGANVLTF
NA TRBJ1-1 15 TRBV4-3 CASSQEGAGGTEAFF
NA TRBJ2-5 15 TRBV28 CARSDPGGPQETQYF
TRBD1 TRBJ2-3 17 TRBV7-8 CASSSIPTGAGTDTQYF
NA TRBJ2-3 16 TRBV7-2 CASSLVASASTDTQYF
NA TRBJ2-3 15 TRBV7-3 CASSLMGGVADTQYF